This T cell receptor beta chain appears in the sequencing data of a study of blood T cell repertoires in COVID-19. Study-wide background: Sources were T cells, B-cell-depleted T cells, or PBMCs; the material itself was cDNA or gDNA.

Donors were grouped by their self-reported clinical history. Authors' methods: Amplification of reference gene primers provided the estimated nucleated cell counts. Sequencing used immunoSEQ multiplex PCR; TCRdb keeps in-frame clones, though not all of them. That table is the source of V, J and clone size, and D and trimming were worked out from the DNA. The sample contains roughly 340,000 clones, 80% to 90% of which appear only once. The receptor was derived from a man aged 18 to 29 who had recovered from COVID-19. Source material: PBMCs or T cells enriched from blood (not recorded which).

CDR3 nucleotides: TGTGCCAGCAGCGTAGACGCAGGGACTAGTTCACCCCTCCACTTT. Amino acid sequence: CASSVDAGTSSPLHF. V gene TRBV9 combines with J gene TRBJ1-6; perhaps TRBD1 as D (5 bases). The germline CDR1 and CDR2 sequences are SGDLS and YYNGEE. The ends were cut back, 0 bases at V and 9 bases at J, with 13 bases in the middle. CDR3 length equals 15 residues.